This T cell receptor (beta chain) was profiled in a study of tissue T cells after allogeneic stem cell transplantation. The method was immunoSEQ multiplex PCR; TCRdb's version includes in-frame clones alone and lacks a portion of them. The sample has some 47,000 clones, approximately 70% seen once. Turning to this clone: The gene names given are mouse names.

The sequence was obtained from a pool of C57BL/6 mice in good health. The sample consisted of sorted cells pooled from one or two spleens.

CDR3 amino acids: CASSAWGQDTQYF. The sequenced CDR3 bases are TGTGCCAGCAGTGCCTGGGGGCAAGACACCCAGTAC. The rearrangement uses TRBV13-1 and TRBJ2-5; 7 bases align to TRBD2. The CDR3 end falls 1 residue outside the read, so it is completed with the germline J gene. This CDR3 spans 13 amino acids. CDR1 NSHNY and CDR2 SYGAGN come from the germline V gene. V lost 3 bases and J lost 3; bases outside the gene matches: 1.